The 30 T cell receptor beta chains reported below all come from one sample, sequenced in a study of blood T cells in healthy people across ages. The use of a sample-barcoded 5' primer and a J-beta primer mix characterized a second PCR of about 6 to 11 cycles. TCRdb called the 5' RACE reads again in MiXCR, with one record for every CDR3 protein. The repertoire holds about 1.4 million distinct CDR3 sequences, with approximately 60% as singletons. The sequenced sample consisted of blood. The receptors were sampled from a man younger than 30 in good health.

The V call is TRBV6-2 or TRBV6-3, the J call TRBJ2-3, with D maybe TRBD2 (6 bases). Per the germline V gene, CDR1 is MNHEY and CDR2 is SVGEGT. This CDR3 is 16 amino acids long. The V and J ends lost 1 base and 2 bases respectively, with 13 bases between them. Here the CDR3 reads CASSYLARGFTDTQYF. The CDR3 DNA reads TGTGCCAGCAGTTACTTGGCGCGGGGCTTCACAGATACGCAGTATTTT.

The rearrangement uses TRBV5-1 and TRBJ1-2, with 11 bases lining up with TRBD1. The germline CDR1 and CDR2 sequences are SGHRS and YFSETQ. The junction had 8 bases not matched to a gene; V was cut back by 0 bases and J by 4 bases. CDR3 length equals 17 residues. The CDR3 here is CASSLVGQGAFFYGYTF. CDR3 in DNA: TGCGCCAGCAGCTTGGTCGGACAGGGGGCCTTTTTCTATGGCTACACCTTC.

V is TRBV13 and J is TRBJ2-3; TRBD2 matches 8 bases. The germline CDR1 and CDR2 sequences are PRHDT and FYEKMQ (reference sequence). Losses at the gene ends were 1 base for V and 5 bases for J; bases not matched to a gene: 11. The length of the CDR3 is 17 residues. The CDR3 here is CASSLDRGGPGKDTQYF. CDR3 coding DNA: TGTGCCAGCAGCTTAGATCGCGGGGGGCCGGGGAAAGATACGCAGTATTTT.

The V call is TRBV4-3, the J call TRBJ2-4, with TRBD1 matching 7 bases. Judging by the DNA end, TRBJ2-7 fits better; the J call may be wrong. Germline CDR1 reads LGHNA; CDR2 reads YSLEER. This CDR3 comprises 20 residues. The CDR3 protein is CASSHARLTGAADLSYEQYF. Here the CDR3 DNA reads TGCGCCAGCAGCCATGCCCGCTTAACAGGGGCGGCTGACTTGTCCTACGAGCAGTACTTC.

The chain carries TRBV20-1 and TRBJ2-1; either TRBD1 or TRBD2 may fit D (5 bases each). Judging by the DNA end, TRBJ2-7 fits better; the J call may be wrong. The CDR3 spans 13 residues. Looked up from germline, CDR1 is DFQATT and CDR2 is SNEGSKA (reference sequence). The CDR3 nucleotides read TGCAGTGCCAACCGGGGCGCTTACAATGAGCAGTACTTC. The encoded protein is CSANRGAYNEQYF.

The chain couples TRBV6-1 to TRBJ1-1; D not certain. V lost 2 bases and J 5 bases, leaving 12 bases between the germline ends. CDR1 and CDR2 (germline): MNHNS, SASEGT. The CDR3 covers 14 residues. CDR3 DNA: TGTGCCAGCAGTGAATTGGCAGGTTATACTGAAGCTTTCTTT. Protein sequence: CASSELAGYTEAFF.

The rearrangement uses TRBV7-9 and TRBJ1-1, with a possible D match to TRBD1 (6 bases). The CDR3 length is 14 residues. Trimming left V 3 bases short and J 5 bases short, with 13 bases between. Germline assignment: CDR1 SEHNR and CDR2 FQNEAQ (reference sequence). DNA of the CDR3: TGTGCCAGCAGCTTTTCTGGGGGGCAGACTGAAGCTTTCTTT. Encoded protein: CASSFSGGQTEAFF.

The chain uses TRBV4-2 and TRBJ2-2, with 8 bases matching TRBD1. Germline-derived CDR1 and CDR2 are LGHNA and YNFKEQ. The length of the CDR3 is 17 residues. Trimming cost V 3 bases and J 0 bases; bases outside gene matches: 6. CDR3 nucleotides: TGTGCCAGCAGCCAGATTGGGACAGGACCGAACACCGGGGAGCTGTTTTTT. Translation gives CASSQIGTGPNTGELFF.

CDR3 nucleotide sequence: TGCAGTGCTTACAAACAGGGGGCAGGGGAGCAGTACTTC. Protein sequence: CSAYKQGAGEQYF. The chain joins TRBV20-1 to TRBJ2-7, with 9 nucleotides matching TRBD1. The J segment lost 7 bases and the V segment lost 5 bases, leaving 9 bases of the junction unmatched. The CDR3 extends over 13 amino acids. Germline V gene sequence: CDR1 DFQATT, CDR2 SNEGSKA (reference sequence).

This chain links TRBV20-1 with TRBJ2-7, with a possible D match to TRBD2 (5 bases). Germline assignment: CDR1 DFQATT and CDR2 SNEGSKA (reference sequence). The CDR3 runs to 13 residues. Between the trimmed V and J ends, which lost 5 bases and 7 bases, there was a span of 18 bases. The CDR3, as DNA: TGCAGTGCTTCCCGGGGTCTCGTCGGGGAGCAGTACTTC. Amino acid sequence: CSASRGLVGEQYF.

A single count supports this clonotype. The rearrangement links TRBV27 to TRBJ2-1; D gene ambiguous. V gave up 7 bases and J gave up 5 bases, with 9 bases separating them. This CDR3 comprises 12 residues. Germline V CDR1 and CDR2: MNHEY, SMNVEV (reference sequence). The CDR3 nucleotides are TGTGCCAGCAAGTTCTTTGACAATGAGCAGTTCTTC. Protein product: CASKFFDNEQFF.

The chain employs TRBV9 and TRBJ2-5; D not resolved. The V end lost 0 bases, the J end lost 2 bases, and 5 bases lay between the germline ends. The CDR3 has 13 amino acids. In germline, CDR1 is SGDLS, CDR2 YYNGEE. CDR3 DNA sequence: TGTGCCAGCAGCGTAGCCAGTCAAGAGACCCAGTACTTC. Amino acid sequence: CASSVASQETQYF.

CDR3: CASSPRGPAYNEQFF. The CDR3 region has the DNA TGTGCCAGCAGCCCACGGGGGCCTGCCTACAATGAGCAGTTCTTC. This chain uses TRBV7-9 with TRBJ2-1; D may match TRBD1 or TRBD2 (6 bases each). Germline V gene data show CDR1 as SEHNR and CDR2 as FQNEAQ (reference sequence). V was cut by 5 bases and J by 2 bases, with 13 bases left in between. The CDR3 consists of 15 residues.

This clonotype occurred a few times. V and J are TRBV10-2 and TRBJ2-4, with D perhaps TRBD2 (5 bases). The J call may be in error: the DNA end matches TRBJ2-7 better. The germline CDR1 and CDR2 sequences are WSHSY and SAAADI. The length of the CDR3 is 14 residues. CDR3 residues: CASIEEGAGSEQYF. The CDR3 DNA follows: TGCGCCAGCATCGAAGAGGGAGCTGGATCCGAGCAGTACTTC.

This clonotype was seen a few times. V and J are TRBV5-1 and TRBJ2-4; 9 nucleotides match TRBD2. V trimming: 4 bases; J trimming: 7 bases; junction bases outside the gene matches: 6. The CDR3 is 14 residues long. Per germline, CDR1 SGHRS and CDR2 YFSETQ. The CDR3 region is CASSPGGRGNIQYF. The DNA of the CDR3 is TGCGCCAGCAGCCCGGGCGGGAGGGGGAACATTCAGTACTTC.

The chain links TRBV25-1 to TRBJ2-7, with a weak D call TRBD1 (6 bases). The CDR3 length is 14 residues. From germline, CDR1 is MGHDK and CDR2 SYGVNS. V dropped 7 bases and J dropped 0 bases, with 13 bases sitting between them. This chain's CDR3 is CASTGAPSSYEQYF. The CDR3 coding sequence is TGTGCCAGCACAGGGGCGCCGAGCTCCTACGAGCAGTACTTC.

On this clonotype itself: One end of the junction varies from germline; a read error may be responsible. This chain uses TRBV5-1 with TRBJ1-2, with D unclear. Germline V lookup: CDR1 SGHRS, CDR2 YFSETQ. The CDR3 runs to 11 residues. Here the CDR3 DNA reads TGCGCCAGCAGCTTGGGATCGGGCTGCACCTTC. Protein: CASSLGSGCTF.

This chain uses TRBV7-9 with TRBJ2-1, with D maybe TRBD2 (6 bases). This CDR3 has 14 residues. The germline V gene has CDR1 SEHNR and CDR2 FQNEAQ (reference sequence). V lost 7 bases and J 3 bases, leaving 13 bases between the germline ends. CDR3 DNA sequence: TGTGCCAGCAACGCGGGACCAGACTACAATGAGCAGTTCTTC. Residues: CASNAGPDYNEQFF.

This clonotype was recorded only once. The chain has TRBV20-1 and TRBJ2-1, with 10 bases matching TRBD2. V was pared by 3 bases and J by 10 bases, with 9 bases of the junction left unmatched. There are 14 residues in the CDR3. Germline-derived CDR1 and CDR2 are DFQATT and SNEGSKA (reference sequence). The CDR3 region is CSASLAGGLREQFF. As DNA, the CDR3 is TGCAGTGCTAGTTTAGCGGGAGGCCTCAGGGAGCAGTTCTTC.

The rearrangement links TRBV4-1 to TRBJ1-4; D perhaps matches TRBD1 (5 bases). Germline V gene data show CDR1 as MGHRA and CDR2 as YSYEKL. There are 15 residues in the CDR3. The V end lost 1 base, the J end lost 7 bases, and 13 bases lay between the germline ends. The CDR3 DNA follows: TGCGCCAGCAGCCAAGCGACAGCGGGAACTGAAAAACTGTTTTTT. Its protein is CASSQATAGTEKLFF.

The chain recombines TRBV7-2 with TRBJ2-3; D may be TRBD1 (5 bases). V lost 6 bases to trimming and J lost 7 bases, with 17 bases between them. Germline V gives CDR1 SGHTA, CDR2 FQGNSA. The CDR3 extends over 14 amino acids. The DNA of the CDR3 is TGTGCCAGCAGTTCCCAGGGCTATACGAATACGCAGTATTTT. Translation gives CASSSQGYTNTQYF.

The V and J genes are TRBV5-5 and TRBJ2-1, with TRBD2 matching over 10 bases. V trimming: 3 bases; J trimming: 6 bases; junction bases outside the gene matches: 9. Germline lookup yields CDR1 SGHKS and CDR2 YYEKEE (reference sequence). The CDR3 length is 16 residues. The CDR3 coding sequence is TGTGCCAGCAGCTATCTAGCGGGAGTGGAACCCAATGAGCAGTTCTTC. This translates into CASSYLAGVEPNEQFF.

The chain employs TRBV20-1 and TRBJ1-5; weak D call: TRBD1 (6 bases). The CDR3 loop spans 16 amino acids. In germline, CDR1 is DFQATT, CDR2 SNEGSKA (reference sequence). Trimming stripped 1 base from V and 3 bases from J, with 16 bases between. CDR3 loop: CSARAGRGAYNQPQHF. The CDR3 DNA follows: TGCAGTGCTAGAGCGGGAAGGGGGGCTTACAATCAGCCCCAGCATTTT.

The CDR3: CASISDRGDEQYF. In nucleotides, the CDR3 is TGTGCCAGCATTTCGGACAGGGGGGATGAGCAGTACTTC. V is TRBV6-5 and J is TRBJ2-5, with 10 bases lining up with TRBD1. Germline V gene sequence: CDR1 MNHEY, CDR2 SVGAGI. This CDR3 has 13 residues. Germline trimming cut 7 bases from V and 11 bases from J; bases unmatched to any gene: 10.

The rearrangement joins TRBV5-1 to TRBJ2-1; D ambiguous. This CDR3 spans 14 amino acids. V dropped 0 bases and J dropped 2 bases, with 6 bases sitting between them. CDR1 and CDR2 from the germline V gene are SGHRS and YFSETQ. This CDR3 is CASSLAWTYNEQFF. The CDR3 DNA reads TGCGCCAGCAGCTTGGCGTGGACCTACAATGAGCAGTTCTTC. Based on the CDR3 plus reference TRBV5-1 and TRBJ2-1, the full variable domain is KAGVTQTPRYLIKTRGQQVTLSCSPISGHRSVSWYQQTPGQGLQFLFEYFSETQRNKGNFPGRFSGRQFSNSRSEMNVSTLELGDSALYLCASSLAWTYNEQFFGPGTRLTVL.

This chain links TRBV15 with TRBJ2-6, with D hard to call. The V gene lost 0 bases and the J gene lost 0 bases, with 6 bases spanning the gap. This CDR3 is 16 amino acids long. The V gene's germline CDR1 is LNHNV and CDR2 YYDKDF (reference sequence). The CDR3 sequence is CATSRDSISGANVLTF. The CDR3 region has the DNA TGTGCCACCAGCAGAGATTCCATCTCTGGGGCCAACGTCCTGACTTTC. Full variable domain (missing parts from reference TRBV15 and TRBJ2-6): DAMVIQNPRYQVTQFGKPVTLSCSQTLNHNVMYWYQQKSSQAPKLLFHYYDKDFNNEADTPDNFQSRRPNTSFCFLDIRSPGLGDTAMYLCATSRDSISGANVLTFGAGSRLTVL.

The chain employs TRBV10-3 and TRBJ2-1; 7 bases map to TRBD1. The CDR3 consists of 15 residues. V gave up 4 bases and J gave up 7 bases; unmatched junction bases: 10. The germline CDR1 and CDR2 sequences are ENHRY and SYGVKD. The CDR3 coding sequence is TGTGCCATCAGTGGTAAAGGGACAGAATATAATGAGCAGTTCTTC. Amino acids: CAISGKGTEYNEQFF.

This clonotype has more than one count but fewer than ten. J is TRBJ1-3 and V is TRBV9; D call uncertain. The CDR3 contains 12 residues. Deletions cut 0 bases from V and 3 bases from J, with 1 base between. Germline V lookup: CDR1 SGDLS, CDR2 YYNGEE. DNA of the CDR3: TGTGCCAGCAGCGTAGATGGAAACACCATATATTTT. This sequence encodes CASSVDGNTIYF.

The rearrangement uses TRBV12-3 or TRBV12-4 and TRBJ2-3; 12 bases are a match to TRBD2. The CDR3 is 18 amino acids. V gave up 4 bases and J gave up 3 bases; unmatched junction bases: 11. This CDR3 is CASSYFLAGGSATDTQYF. The CDR3 DNA reads TGTGCCAGCAGTTATTTCCTAGCGGGGGGGAGTGCGACAGATACGCAGTATTTT.

J is TRBJ1-4 and V is TRBV4-1; the D is unclear. The CDR3 runs 17 residues. The ends were cut back, 1 base at V and 4 bases at J, with 16 bases in the middle. Germline CDR1 reads MGHRA; CDR2 reads YSYEKL. The CDR3 DNA sequence: TGCGCCAGCAGCCAAGGTGGTTTGCAAGCCTTTAATGAAAAACTGTTTTTT. This gives the protein CASSQGGLQAFNEKLFF.